This note documents a single T cell receptor (beta chain) sequence. These data come from a study of Ad26.COV2.S vaccination and SARS-CoV-2 variants. Study at large: The study gave Ad26.COV2.S intramuscularly, once or twice 56 days apart.

Germline V lookup: CDR1 KGHDR, CDR2 SFDVKD. CDR3 length equals 12 residues. V gave up 4 bases and J gave up 9 bases, with 9 bases separating them. Some clones are missing from TCRdb's copy, which holds only in-frame ones; the method was immunoSEQ multiplex PCR. The sample has hundreds of thousands of clones; roughly nine tenths are singletons. Specified treatment: around 19 received Ad26.COV2.S at low or high dose, single or two shots; roughly 5 received placebo; per-sample allocation not given. At day 63 after the first vaccine or placebo injection, samples were drawn. In Boston, an adult donor aged 18-55 years took part. The vaccine delivered Wuhan-strain SARS-CoV-2 spike through an Ad26 vector.

This clonotype was obtained from a person aged 18-60 years who received the Ad26.COV2.S COVID-19 vaccine or a placebo. The sequences come from peripheral blood, collected in a trial of Ad26.COV2.S vaccine versus placebo. The V gene is TRBV24-1, the J gene TRBJ1-5; a weak D match, TRBD1 (5 bases). This CDR3 reads CATSERGWPQHF. CDR3 bases: TGTGCCACCAGTGAAAGGGGTTGGCCCCAGCATTTT.